The 5 T cell receptor beta chains reported below all come from one sample, sequenced in a study of OX40 agonist ivuxolimab in advanced cancers. Only in-frame clones appear in the TCRdb table, and some are missing; sequencing was by immunoSEQ multiplex PCR. The sample has 70,000 or so clones, about 80% seen once. The source was CD4+ or CD8+ T cells sorted from blood, collected in a trial of the OX40 agonist ivuxolimab. The source is an adult with an advanced solid tumor such as melanoma, head and neck, liver or kidney cancer.

This chain joins TRBV5-5 and TRBJ2-3, with D possibly being TRBD1 or TRBD2 (5 bases each). The CDR3 extends over 14 amino acids. Trimming removed 3 bases from V and 4 bases from J, with 12 bases in between. CDR1 and CDR2 (germline): SGHKS, YYEKEE (reference sequence). This chain's CDR3 is CASSSGTPPDTQYF. CDR3 in DNA: TGTGCCAGCAGCTCCGGGACCCCGCCAGATACGCAGTATTTT. Variable domain in full (rest from reference TRBV5-5 and TRBJ2-3): DAGVTQSPTHLIKTRGQQVTLRCSPISGHKSVSWYQQVLGQGPQFIFQYYEKEERGRGNFPDRFSARQFPNYSSELNVNALLLGDSALYLCASSSGTPPDTQYFGPGTRLTVL.

This chain uses TRBV30 with TRBJ1-5, with 7 bases identical to TRBD1. Trimming took 2 bases from V and 2 from J; bases not matched to a gene: 3. The CDR3 sequence is 14 residues long. Looked up from germline, CDR1 is GTSNPN and CDR2 is SVGIG (reference sequence). CDR3 amino acids: CAWSPTGGNQPQHF. CDR3 bases: TGTGCCTGGAGTCCCACAGGGGGCAATCAGCCCCAGCATTTT.

The chain recombines TRBV6-1 with TRBJ2-1; the D call may be TRBD1 or TRBD2 (5 bases each). The CDR3 sequence is 15 residues long. Germline V gene sequence: CDR1 MNHNS, CDR2 SASEGT. V was clipped by 2 bases and J by 3 bases, with 11 bases between them. Here the CDR3 DNA reads TGTGCCAGCAGTGAATCGGGGCCTAACTACAATGAGCAGTTCTTC. This gives the protein CASSESGPNYNEQFF.

The chain joins TRBV29-1 to TRBJ1-2, with 7 bases that match TRBD1. Unmatched junction bases numbered 8, after V lost 3 bases and J lost 4 bases. The CDR3 runs 14 residues. CDR1 and CDR2 (germline): SQVTM, ANQGSEA. The DNA of the CDR3 is TGCAGCGTTGATGACGACAGGGACCTCTATGGCTACACCTTC. Its translation: CSVDDDRDLYGYTF.

This chain links TRBV30 with TRBJ2-3; D is possibly TRBD2 (5 bases). V lost 3 bases and J lost 4, with 8 bases in between. Germline values: CDR1 GTSNPN, CDR2 SVGIG (reference sequence). The CDR3 covers 12 residues. CDR3 bases: TGTGCCTGGAGGAGGAGGTCAGATACGCAGTATTTT. Translation gives CAWRRRSDTQYF.